This T cell receptor (beta chain) was sequenced during a study of blood T cell repertoires in COVID-19. Turning to the study itself: T cells, B-cell-depleted T cells, or PBMCs provided the cDNA or gDNA that served as material.

Only in-frame clones appear in the TCRdb table, and some are missing; sequencing was by immunoSEQ multiplex PCR. The sample lists about 230,000 clones, 75% to 85% occurring once. The CDR3 sequence is 13 residues long. In germline, CDR1 is SNHLY, CDR2 FYNNEI. Trimming took 8 bases from V and 2 from J; bases not matched to a gene: 5. The chain is built from TRBV2 and TRBJ2-5; 7 nucleotides align to TRBD1. This clonotype was sampled from a woman in her twenties or thirties with COVID-19, enrolled during active disease. The specimen was peripheral blood. CDR3 region: CASSDRPQETQYF. The CDR3 DNA reads as TGTGCCAGCTCGGACAGGCCTCAAGAGACCCAGTACTTC.